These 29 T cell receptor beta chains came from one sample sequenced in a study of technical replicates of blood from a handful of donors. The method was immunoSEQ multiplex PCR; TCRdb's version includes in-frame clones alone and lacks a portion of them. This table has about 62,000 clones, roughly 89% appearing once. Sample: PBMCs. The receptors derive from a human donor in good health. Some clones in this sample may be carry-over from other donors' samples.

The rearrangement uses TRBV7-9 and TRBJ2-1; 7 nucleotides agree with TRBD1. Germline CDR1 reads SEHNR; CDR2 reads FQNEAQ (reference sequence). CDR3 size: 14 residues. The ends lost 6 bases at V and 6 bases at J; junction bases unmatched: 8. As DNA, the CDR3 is TGTGCCAGCAGTTTACAGGGGCCAAGCAATGAGCAGTTCTTC. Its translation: CASSLQGPSNEQFF.

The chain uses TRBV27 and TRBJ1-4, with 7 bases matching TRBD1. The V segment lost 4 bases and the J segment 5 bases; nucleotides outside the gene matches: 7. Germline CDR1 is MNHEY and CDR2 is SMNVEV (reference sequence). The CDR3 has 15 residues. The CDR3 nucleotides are TGTGCCAGCAGTTCCTGGACAGGCCAGAATGAAAAACTGTTTTTT. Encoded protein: CASSSWTGQNEKLFF.

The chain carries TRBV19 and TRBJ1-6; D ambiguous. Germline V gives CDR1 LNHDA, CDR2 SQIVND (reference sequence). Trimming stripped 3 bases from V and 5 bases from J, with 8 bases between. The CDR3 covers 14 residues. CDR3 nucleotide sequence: TGTGCCAGTAGTATGGGGAGGAATAATTCACCCCTCCACTTT. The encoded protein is CASSMGRNNSPLHF.

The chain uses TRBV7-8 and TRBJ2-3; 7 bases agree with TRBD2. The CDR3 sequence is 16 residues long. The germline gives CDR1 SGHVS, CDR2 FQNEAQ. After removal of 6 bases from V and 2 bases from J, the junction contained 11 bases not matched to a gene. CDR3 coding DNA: TGTGCCAGCAGACCGTCACTAGCGACTCTCACAGATACGCAGTATTTT. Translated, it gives CASRPSLATLTDTQYF.

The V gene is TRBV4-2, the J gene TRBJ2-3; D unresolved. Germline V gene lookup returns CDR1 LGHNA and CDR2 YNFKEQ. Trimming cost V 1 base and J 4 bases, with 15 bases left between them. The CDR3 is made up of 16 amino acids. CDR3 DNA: TGTGCCAGCAGCCAAGGAGGCCTGCCGGGTCCAGATACGCAGTATTTT. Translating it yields CASSQGGLPGPDTQYF.

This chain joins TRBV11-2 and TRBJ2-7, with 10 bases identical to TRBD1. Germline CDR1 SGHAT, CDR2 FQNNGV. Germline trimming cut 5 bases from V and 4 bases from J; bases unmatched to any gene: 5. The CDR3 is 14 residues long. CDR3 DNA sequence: TGTGCCAGCAGCCCGGGACAGGGGTTTTACGAGCAGTACTTC. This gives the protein CASSPGQGFYEQYF.

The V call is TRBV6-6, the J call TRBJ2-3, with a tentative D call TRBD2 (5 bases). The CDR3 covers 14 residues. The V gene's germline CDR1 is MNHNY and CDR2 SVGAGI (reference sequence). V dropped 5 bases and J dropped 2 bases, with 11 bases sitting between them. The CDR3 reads CASSRGGNTDTQYF. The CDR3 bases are TGTGCCAGCAGTCGCGGAGGAAACACAGATACGCAGTATTTT.

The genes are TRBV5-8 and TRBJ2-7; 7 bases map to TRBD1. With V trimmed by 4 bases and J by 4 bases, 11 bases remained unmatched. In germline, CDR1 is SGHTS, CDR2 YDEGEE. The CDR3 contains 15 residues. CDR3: CASSPRAGGWYEQYF. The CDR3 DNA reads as TGTGCCAGCAGCCCCCGCGCAGGGGGTTGGTACGAGCAGTACTTC. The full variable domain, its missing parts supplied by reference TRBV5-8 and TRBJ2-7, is EAGVTQSPTHLIKTRGQQATLRCSPISGHTSVYWYQQALGLGLQFLLWYDEGEERNRGNFPPRFSGRQFPNYSSELNVNALELEDSALYLCASSPRAGGWYEQYFGPGTRLTVT.

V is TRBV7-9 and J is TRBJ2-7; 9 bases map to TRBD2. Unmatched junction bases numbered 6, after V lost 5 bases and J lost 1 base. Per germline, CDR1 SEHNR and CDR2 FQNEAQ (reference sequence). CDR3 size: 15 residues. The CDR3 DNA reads TGTGCCAGCAGCGATGCAGCGGGAGGTTCCTACGAGCAGTACTTC. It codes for CASSDAAGGSYEQYF. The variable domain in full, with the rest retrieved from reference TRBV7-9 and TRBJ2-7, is DTGVSQNPRHKITKRGQNVTFRCDPISEHNRLYWYRQTLGQGPEFLTYFQNEAQLEKSRLLSDRFSAERPKGSFSTLEIQRTEQGDSAMYLCASSDAAGGSYEQYFGPGTRLTVT.

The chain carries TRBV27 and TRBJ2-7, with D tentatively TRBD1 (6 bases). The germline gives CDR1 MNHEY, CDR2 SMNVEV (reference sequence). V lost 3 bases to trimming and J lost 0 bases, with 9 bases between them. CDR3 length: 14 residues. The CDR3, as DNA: TGTGCCAGCAGTTTTAGGGACACCTCCTACGAGCAGTACTTC. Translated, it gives CASSFRDTSYEQYF.

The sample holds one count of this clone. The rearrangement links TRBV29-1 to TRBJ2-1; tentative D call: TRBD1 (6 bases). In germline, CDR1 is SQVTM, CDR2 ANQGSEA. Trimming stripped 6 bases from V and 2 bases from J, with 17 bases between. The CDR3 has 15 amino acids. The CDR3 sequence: CSVARGSQTYNEQFF. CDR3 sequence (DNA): TGCAGCGTCGCCAGGGGTAGTCAAACCTACAATGAGCAGTTCTTC.

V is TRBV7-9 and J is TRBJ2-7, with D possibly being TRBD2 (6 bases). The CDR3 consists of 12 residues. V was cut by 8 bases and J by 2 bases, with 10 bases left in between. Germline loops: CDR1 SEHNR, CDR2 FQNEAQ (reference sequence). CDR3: CASGGNPYEQYF. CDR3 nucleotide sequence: TGTGCCAGCGGAGGGAACCCCTACGAGCAGTACTTC.

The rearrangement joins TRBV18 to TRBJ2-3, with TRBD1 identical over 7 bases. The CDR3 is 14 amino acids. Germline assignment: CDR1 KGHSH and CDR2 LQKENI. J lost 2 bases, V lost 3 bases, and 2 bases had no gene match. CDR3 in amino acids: CASSPTGLTDTQYF. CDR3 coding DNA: TGTGCCAGCTCACCGACAGGGCTCACAGATACGCAGTATTTT. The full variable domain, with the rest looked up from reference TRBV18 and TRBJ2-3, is NAGVMQNPRHLVRRRGQEARLRCSPMKGHSHVYWYRQLPEEGLKFMVYLQKENIIDESGMPKERFSAEFPKEGPSILRIQQVVRGDSAAYFCASSPTGLTDTQYFGPGTRLTVL.

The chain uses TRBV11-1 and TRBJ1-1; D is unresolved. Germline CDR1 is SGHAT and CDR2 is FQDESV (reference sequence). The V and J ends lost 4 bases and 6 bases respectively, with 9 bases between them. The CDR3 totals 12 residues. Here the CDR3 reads CASSSAEAEAFF. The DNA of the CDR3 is TGTGCCAGCAGCTCCGCGGAAGCTGAAGCTTTCTTT.

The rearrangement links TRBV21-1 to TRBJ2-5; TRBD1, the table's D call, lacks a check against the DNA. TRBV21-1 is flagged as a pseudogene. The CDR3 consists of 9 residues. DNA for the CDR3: TGTGGGACAGGGATGGGCAAATACTTC. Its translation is CGTGMGKYF.

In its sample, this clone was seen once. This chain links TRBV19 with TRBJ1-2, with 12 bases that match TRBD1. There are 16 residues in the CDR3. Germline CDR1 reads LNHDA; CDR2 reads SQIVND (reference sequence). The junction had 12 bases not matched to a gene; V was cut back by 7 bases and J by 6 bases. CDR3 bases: TGTGCCAGTACCCACGGGGTAGGGACAGGGGGCGATGGCTACACCTTC. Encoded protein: CASTHGVGTGGDGYTF.

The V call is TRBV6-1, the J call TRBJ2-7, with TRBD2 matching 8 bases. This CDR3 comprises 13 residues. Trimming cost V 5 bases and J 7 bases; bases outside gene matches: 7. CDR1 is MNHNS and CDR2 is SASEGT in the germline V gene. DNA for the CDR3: TGTGCCAGCAGTAGACTAGCGAGGGAGGAGCAGTACTTC. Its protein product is CASSRLAREEQYF.

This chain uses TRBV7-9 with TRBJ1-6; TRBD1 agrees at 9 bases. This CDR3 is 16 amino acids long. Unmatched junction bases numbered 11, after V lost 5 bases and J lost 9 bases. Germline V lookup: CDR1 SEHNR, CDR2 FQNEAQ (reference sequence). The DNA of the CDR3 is TGTGCCAGCAGCAAACCCGGACAGGGGTCGGCTTCACCCCTCCACTTT. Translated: CASSKPGQGSASPLHF.

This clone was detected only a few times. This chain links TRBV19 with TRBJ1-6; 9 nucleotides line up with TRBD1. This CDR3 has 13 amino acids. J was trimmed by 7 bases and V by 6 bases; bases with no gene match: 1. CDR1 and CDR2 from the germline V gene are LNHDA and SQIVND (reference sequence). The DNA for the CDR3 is TGTGCCAGTAGCGGACAGGGGAATTCACCCCTCCACTTT. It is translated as CASSGQGNSPLHF. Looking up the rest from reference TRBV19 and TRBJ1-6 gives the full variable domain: DGGITQSPKYLFRKEGQNVTLSCEQNLNHDAMYWYRQDPGQGLRLIYYSQIVNDFQKGDIAEGYSVSREKKESFPLTVTSAQKNPTAFYLCASSGQGNSPLHFGNGTRLTVT.

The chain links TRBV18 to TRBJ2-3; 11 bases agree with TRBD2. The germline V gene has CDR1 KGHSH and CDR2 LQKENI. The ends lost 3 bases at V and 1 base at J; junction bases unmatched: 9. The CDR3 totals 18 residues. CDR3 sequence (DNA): TGTGCCAGCTCACCCCGGCTAGCGGGAGGCTCGGGCACAGATACGCAGTATTTT. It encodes CASSPRLAGGSGTDTQYF.

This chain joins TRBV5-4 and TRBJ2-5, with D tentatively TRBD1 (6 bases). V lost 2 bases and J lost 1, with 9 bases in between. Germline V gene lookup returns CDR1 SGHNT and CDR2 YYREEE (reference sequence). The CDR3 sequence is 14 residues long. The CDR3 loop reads CASSFRQVQETQYF. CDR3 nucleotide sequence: TGTGCCAGCAGCTTTAGACAGGTCCAAGAGACCCAGTACTTC.

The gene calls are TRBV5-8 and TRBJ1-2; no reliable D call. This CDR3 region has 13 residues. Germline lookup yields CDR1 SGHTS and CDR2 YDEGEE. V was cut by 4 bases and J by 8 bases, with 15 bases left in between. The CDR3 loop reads CASSPSVSGGYTF. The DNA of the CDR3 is TGTGCCAGCAGCCCCTCGGTGAGCGGGGGCTACACCTTC.

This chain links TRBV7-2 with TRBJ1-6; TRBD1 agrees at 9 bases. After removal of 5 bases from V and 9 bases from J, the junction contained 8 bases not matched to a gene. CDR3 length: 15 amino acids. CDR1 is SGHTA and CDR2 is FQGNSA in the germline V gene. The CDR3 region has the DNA TGTGCCAGCAGCGAGACCGGGACAGGGCTTTCACCCCTCCACTTT. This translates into CASSETGTGLSPLHF.

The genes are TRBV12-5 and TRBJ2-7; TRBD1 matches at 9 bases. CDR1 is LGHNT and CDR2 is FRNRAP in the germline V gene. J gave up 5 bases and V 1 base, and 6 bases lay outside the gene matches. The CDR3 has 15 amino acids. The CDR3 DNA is TGTGCTAGTGGTTTGGCGGGACAGGGCTTCGACGAGCAGTACTTC. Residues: CASGLAGQGFDEQYF. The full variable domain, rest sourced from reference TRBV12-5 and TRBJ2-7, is DARVTQTPRHKVTEMGQEVTMRCQPILGHNTVFWYRQTMMQGLELLAYFRNRAPLDDSGMPKDRFSAEMPDATLATLKIQPSEPRDSAVYFCASGLAGQGFDEQYFGPGTRLTVT.

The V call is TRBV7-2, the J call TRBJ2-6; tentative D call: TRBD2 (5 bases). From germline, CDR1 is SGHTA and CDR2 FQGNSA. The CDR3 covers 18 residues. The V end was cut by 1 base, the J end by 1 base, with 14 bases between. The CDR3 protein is CASSLVGGPTSGANVLTF. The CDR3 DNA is TGTGCCAGCAGCTTAGTCGGAGGCCCCACTTCTGGGGCCAACGTCCTGACTTTC.

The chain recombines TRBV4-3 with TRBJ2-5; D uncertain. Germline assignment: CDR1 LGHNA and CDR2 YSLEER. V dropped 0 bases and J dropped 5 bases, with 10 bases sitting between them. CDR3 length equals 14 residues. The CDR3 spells CASSQESFGETQYF. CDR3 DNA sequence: TGCGCCAGCAGCCAAGAAAGCTTCGGGGAGACCCAGTACTTC.

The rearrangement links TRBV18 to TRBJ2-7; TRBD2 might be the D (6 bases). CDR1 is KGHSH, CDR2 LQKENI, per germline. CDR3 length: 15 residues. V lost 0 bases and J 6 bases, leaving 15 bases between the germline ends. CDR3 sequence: CASSPPAGLSREQYF. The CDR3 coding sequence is TGTGCCAGCTCACCACCTGCGGGGCTGAGCCGCGAGCAGTACTTC.

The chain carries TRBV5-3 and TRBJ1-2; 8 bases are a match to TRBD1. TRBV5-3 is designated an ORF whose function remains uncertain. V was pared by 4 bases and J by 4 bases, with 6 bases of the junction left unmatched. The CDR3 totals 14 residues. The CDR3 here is CARSGRTGLYGYTF. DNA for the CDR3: TGTGCCAGAAGCGGGCGGACAGGGCTCTATGGCTACACCTTC.

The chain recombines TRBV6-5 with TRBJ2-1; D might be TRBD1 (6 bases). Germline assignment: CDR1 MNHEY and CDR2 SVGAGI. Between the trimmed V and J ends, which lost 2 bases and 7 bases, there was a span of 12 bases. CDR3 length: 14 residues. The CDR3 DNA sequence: TGTGCCAGCAGTTACGGGCAGGGGTGGAATGAGCAGTTCTTC. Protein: CASSYGQGWNEQFF.